Listed below are T cell receptor beta chains from one sample, sequenced in a study of cytomegalovirus exposure and HLA in healthy donors. The protocol was immunoSEQ multiplex PCR, while the TCRdb copy is restricted to in-frame clones and leaves out a portion. Here the sample spans 130,000 to 150,000 clones, roughly 79% being singletons. Sequenced input: PBMCs. These receptors were obtained from a male donor in good health and CMV-seronegative. The conserved cysteine and the conserved F or W are not part of the CDR3 here. The order of the fields is clone size, V gene, D gene, CDR3 protein. D genes are given only for firm matches. Rows may omit the clone size; those that give it use once, few, many or a size class.

few,TRBV6-1,NA,ASSDWEEQY
NA,TRBV5-1,TRBD1,ASSLFAGQGKGSYT
NA,TRBV7-2,TRBD1,ASTLGQGSNQPQH
NA,TRBV5-1,NA,ASTLSPTDQETQY
NA,TRBV27,TRBD1,ASSPGTAIRYGYT
few,TRBV6-6,TRBD1,ASSGQVAEEH
NA,TRBV5-1,NA,ASSFSTRPSTDTQY
NA,TRBV9,NA,ASSVDGGGSYNEQF
NA,TRBV6-6,TRBD1,ASSYTGGTGNTIY
NA,TRBV19,TRBD1,ASSNRDRGNTEAF
once,TRBV29-1,NA,SARSGGYNEQF
NA,TRBV6-1,NA,ASSGGIDRNT
medium-sized,TRBV4-3,NA,ASSQDLGGSYNEQF
few,TRBV4-1,TRBD1,ASSESPGPGGDEQY
NA,TRBV6-6,NA,ASRRLQGSGANVLT
NA,TRBV5-1,TRBD1,ASRYTGGDAF
once,TRBV7-3,NA,ASSLYAGANTEAF
once,TRBV5-1,NA,ASSNTGGVTDTQY
NA,TRBV7-2,NA,ASFAIGAAYGYT
NA,TRBV6-5,NA,ASSYGSVTTNEKLF
NA,TRBV18,NA,ASFAGLPPGELF
NA,TRBV7-9,NA,ASRAEQGSTEAF
NA,TRBV6-1,TRBD2,ASTEGLADNEQF
few,TRBV7-2,TRBD1,ASSPRTLQGAGQPQH
NA,TRBV29-1,TRBD1,SAGKGQGIGEQF
few,TRBV4-2,NA,ASSQEWFGGAGDTQY
NA,TRBV7-2,TRBD1,ASSPGTGGYEQY
NA,TRBV6-5,TRBD2,ASSPSSSGSYEQY